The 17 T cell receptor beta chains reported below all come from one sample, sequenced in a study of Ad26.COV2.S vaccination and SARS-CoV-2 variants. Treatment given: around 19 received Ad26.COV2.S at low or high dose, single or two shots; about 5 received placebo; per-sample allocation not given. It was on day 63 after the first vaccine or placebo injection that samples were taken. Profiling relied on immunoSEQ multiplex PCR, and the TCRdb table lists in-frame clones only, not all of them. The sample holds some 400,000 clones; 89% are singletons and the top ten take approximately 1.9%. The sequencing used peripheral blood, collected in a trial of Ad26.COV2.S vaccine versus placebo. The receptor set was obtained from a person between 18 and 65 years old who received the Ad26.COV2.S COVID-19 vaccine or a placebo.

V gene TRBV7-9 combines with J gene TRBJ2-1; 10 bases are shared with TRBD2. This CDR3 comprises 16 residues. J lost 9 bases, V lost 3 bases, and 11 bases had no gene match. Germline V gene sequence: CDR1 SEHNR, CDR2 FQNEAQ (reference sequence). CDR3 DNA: TGTGCCAGCAGCTTCTCTAGCGGGAGTCGAGTAGGTGAGCAGTTCTTC. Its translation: CASSFSSGSRVGEQFF.

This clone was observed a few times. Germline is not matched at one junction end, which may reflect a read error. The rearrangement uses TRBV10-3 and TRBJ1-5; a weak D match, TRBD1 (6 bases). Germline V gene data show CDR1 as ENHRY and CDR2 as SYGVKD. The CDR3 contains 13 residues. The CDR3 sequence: CAISEGGNQPQHF. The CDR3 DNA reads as TGTGCCATCAGTGAGGGGGGCAACCAGCCCCAGCATTTT.

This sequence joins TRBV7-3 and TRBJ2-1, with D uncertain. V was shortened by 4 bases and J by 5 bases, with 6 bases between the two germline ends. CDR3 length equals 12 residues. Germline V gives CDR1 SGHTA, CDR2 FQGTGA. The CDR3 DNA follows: TGTGCCAGCAGCTCCGCTAACAATGAGCAGTTCTTC. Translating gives CASSSANNEQFF. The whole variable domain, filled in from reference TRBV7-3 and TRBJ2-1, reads GAGVSQTPSNKVTEKGKYVELRCDPISGHTALYWYRQSLGQGPEFLIYFQGTGAADDSGLPNDRFFAVRPEGSVSTLKIQRTERGDSAVYLCASSSANNEQFFGPGTRLTVL.

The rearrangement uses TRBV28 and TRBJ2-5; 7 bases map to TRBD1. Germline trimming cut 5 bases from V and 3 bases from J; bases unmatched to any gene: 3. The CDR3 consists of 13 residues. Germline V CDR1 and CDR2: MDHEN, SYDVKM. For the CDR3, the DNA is TGTGCCAGCAGTCCCGGGACAGAAGAGACCCAGTACTTC. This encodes CASSPGTEETQYF.

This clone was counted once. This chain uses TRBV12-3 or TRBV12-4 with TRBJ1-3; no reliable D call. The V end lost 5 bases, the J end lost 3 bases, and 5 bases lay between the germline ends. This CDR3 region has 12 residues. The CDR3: CASSGSGNTIYF. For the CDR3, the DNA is TGTGCCAGCAGTGGGAGTGGAAACACCATATATTTT.

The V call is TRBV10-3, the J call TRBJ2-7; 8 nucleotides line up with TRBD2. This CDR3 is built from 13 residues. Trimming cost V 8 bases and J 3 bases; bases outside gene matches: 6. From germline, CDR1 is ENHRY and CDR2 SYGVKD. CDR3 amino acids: CAIGRSGSYEQYF. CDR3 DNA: TGTGCCATCGGTAGGAGCGGGAGCTACGAGCAGTACTTC.

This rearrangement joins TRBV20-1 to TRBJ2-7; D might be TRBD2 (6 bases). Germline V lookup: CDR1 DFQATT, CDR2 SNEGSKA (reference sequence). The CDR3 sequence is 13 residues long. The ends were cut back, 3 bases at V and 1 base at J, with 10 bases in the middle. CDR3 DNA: TGCAGTGCTAGTCTCGGGAGTTCCTACGAGCAGTACTTC. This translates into CSASLGSSYEQYF.

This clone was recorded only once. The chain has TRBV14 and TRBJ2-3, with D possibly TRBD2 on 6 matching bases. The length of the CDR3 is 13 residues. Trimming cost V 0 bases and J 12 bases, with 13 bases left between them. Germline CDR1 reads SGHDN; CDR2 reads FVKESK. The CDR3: CASSQDLGGDQYF. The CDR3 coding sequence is TGTGCCAGCAGCCAAGATTTGGGCGGGGACCAGTATTTT.

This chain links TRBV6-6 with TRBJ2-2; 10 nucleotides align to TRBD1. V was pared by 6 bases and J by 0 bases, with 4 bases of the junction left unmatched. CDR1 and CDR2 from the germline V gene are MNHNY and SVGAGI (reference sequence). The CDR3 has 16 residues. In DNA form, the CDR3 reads TGTGCCAGCAGCTGGGACAGGGGTGCGAACACCGGGGAGCTGTTTTTT. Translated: CASSWDRGANTGELFF.

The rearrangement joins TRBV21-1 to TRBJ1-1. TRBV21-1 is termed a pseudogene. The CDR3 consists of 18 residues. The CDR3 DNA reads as TGTGCCAGCAGCAAAGTGCCCCCATTGGGCGGACTGAACACTGAAGCTTTCTTT. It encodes CASSKVPPLGGLNTEAFF.

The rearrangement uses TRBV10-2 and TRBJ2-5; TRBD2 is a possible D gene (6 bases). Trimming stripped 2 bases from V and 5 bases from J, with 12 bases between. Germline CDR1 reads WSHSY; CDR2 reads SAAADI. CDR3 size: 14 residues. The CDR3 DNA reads TGCGCCAGCAGTGAGGCGGGGAGCATGGAGACCCAGTACTTC. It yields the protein CASSEAGSMETQYF.

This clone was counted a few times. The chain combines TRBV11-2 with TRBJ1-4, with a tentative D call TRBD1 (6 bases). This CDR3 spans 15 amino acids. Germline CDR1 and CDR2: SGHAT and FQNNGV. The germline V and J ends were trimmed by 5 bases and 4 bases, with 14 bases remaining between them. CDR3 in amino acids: CASSLSQGSNEKLFF. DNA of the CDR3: TGTGCCAGCAGCCTTAGTCAGGGGAGTAATGAAAAACTGTTTTTT.

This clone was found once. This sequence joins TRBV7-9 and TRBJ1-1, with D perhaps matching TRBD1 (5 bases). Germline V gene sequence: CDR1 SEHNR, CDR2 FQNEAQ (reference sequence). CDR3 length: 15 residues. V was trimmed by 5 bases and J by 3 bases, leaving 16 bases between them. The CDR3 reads CASSALGAGDTEAFF. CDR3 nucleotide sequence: TGTGCCAGCAGCGCCTTGGGCGCGGGGGACACTGAAGCTTTCTTT.

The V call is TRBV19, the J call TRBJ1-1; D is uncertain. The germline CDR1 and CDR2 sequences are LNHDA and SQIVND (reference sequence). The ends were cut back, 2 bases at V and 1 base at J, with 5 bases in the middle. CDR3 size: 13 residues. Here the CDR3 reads CASSILGNTEAFF. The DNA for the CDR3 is TGTGCCAGTAGTATACTAGGGAACACTGAAGCTTTCTTT.

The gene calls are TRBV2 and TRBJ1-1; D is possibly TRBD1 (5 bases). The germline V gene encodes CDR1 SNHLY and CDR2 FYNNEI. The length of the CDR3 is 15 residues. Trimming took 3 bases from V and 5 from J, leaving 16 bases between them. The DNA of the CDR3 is TGTGCCAGCAGTGATCAACAGGTCATCGGGACTGAAGCTTTCTTT. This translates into CASSDQQVIGTEAFF.

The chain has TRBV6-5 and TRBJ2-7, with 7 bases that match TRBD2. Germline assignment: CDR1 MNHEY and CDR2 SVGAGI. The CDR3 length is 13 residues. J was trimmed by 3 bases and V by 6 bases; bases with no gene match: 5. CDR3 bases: TGTGCCAGCAGCGGGACTACTCTCTACGAGCAGTACTTC. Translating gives CASSGTTLYEQYF.

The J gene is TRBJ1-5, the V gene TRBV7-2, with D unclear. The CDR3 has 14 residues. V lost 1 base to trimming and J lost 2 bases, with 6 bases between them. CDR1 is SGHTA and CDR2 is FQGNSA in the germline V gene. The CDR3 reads CASSLVYGNQPQHF. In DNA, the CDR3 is TGTGCCAGCAGCTTAGTCTACGGCAATCAGCCCCAGCATTTT.